The present entry profiles one TCR beta chain with its context. Its target is not known. The data are from a study of Ad26.COV2.S vaccination and SARS-CoV-2 variants. Sequenced by immunoSEQ multiplex PCR; TCRdb stores in-frame clones only, minus some. This sample has about 480,000 clones, with roughly 85% found just once. Regarding treatment: 15 to 20 received Ad26.COV2.S at low or high dose, single or two shots; roughly five received placebo; per-sample allocation not given. Samples came from day 63 after the first vaccine or placebo injection. The sample came from a Boston adult aged 18-55 years. The vaccine delivered Wuhan-strain SARS-CoV-2 spike through an Ad26 vector. General study points: Measures of TCR breadth and depth may have fallen short of total T cell responses. Substantial breadth was reported for post-vaccination spike-specific CD8+ and CD4+ T cells.

The sequence derives from a person aged 18-60 years who received the Ad26.COV2.S COVID-19 vaccine or a placebo. The source material was peripheral blood, sampled in a trial of Ad26.COV2.S vaccine versus placebo.

The chain's CDR3 is CAWKSPWGVYEQYF. As DNA, the CDR3 is TGTGCCTGGAAAAGTCCCTGGGGGGTTTACGAGCAGTACTTC. The chain uses TRBV30 and TRBJ2-7; the D gene is possibly TRBD2 (6 bases). CDR1 and CDR2 (germline): GTSNPN, SVGIG (reference sequence). The length of the CDR3 is 14 residues. Trimming stripped 4 bases from V and 4 bases from J, with 17 bases between.